This TCR beta chain was observed in a study of long-term antiretroviral therapy in people with HIV. Trimming pared 2 bases from V and 2 bases from J, leaving 9 bases between. The CDR3 has 14 amino acids. Germline CDR1 and CDR2: SGDLS and YYNGEE. An immunoSEQ assay, version v3.0, was performed at survey level. The method was immunoSEQ multiplex PCR; TCRdb's version includes in-frame clones alone and lacks a portion of them. This sample has 24,000 or so clones; approximately 95% occur once, and the top ten carry more than 8%. This receptor was taken from a woman between 40 and 55 years old with HIV. The rearrangement joins TRBV9 to TRBJ2-3, with D tentatively TRBD1 or TRBD2 (5 bases each). This material consisted of unsorted PBMCs, taken 7.6 years after starting antiretroviral therapy. The CDR3 loop reads CASSVGTDTDTQYF. In DNA, the CDR3 is TGTGCCAGCAGCGTCGGGACGGACACAGATACGCAGTATTTT.